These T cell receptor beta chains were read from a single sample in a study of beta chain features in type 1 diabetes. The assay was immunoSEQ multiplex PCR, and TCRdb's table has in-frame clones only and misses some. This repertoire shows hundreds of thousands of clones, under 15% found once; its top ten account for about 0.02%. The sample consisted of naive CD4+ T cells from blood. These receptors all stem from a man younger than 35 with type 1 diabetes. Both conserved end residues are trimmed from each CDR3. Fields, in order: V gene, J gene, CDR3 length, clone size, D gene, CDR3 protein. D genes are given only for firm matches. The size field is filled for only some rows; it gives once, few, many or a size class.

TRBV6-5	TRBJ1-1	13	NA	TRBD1	ASSSAGTGISEAF
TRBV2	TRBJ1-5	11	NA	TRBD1	ASRGQANQPQH
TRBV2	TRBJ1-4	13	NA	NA	ASSELEESQEKLF
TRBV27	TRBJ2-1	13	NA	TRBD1	ASSSDRVIRDEQF
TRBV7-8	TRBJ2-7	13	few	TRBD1	ASSSRDSRRYEQY
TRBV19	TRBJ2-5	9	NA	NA	ASSAAETQY
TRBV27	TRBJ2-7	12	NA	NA	ASSLYPGPYEQY
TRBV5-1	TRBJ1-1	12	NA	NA	ASSLDGLNTEAF
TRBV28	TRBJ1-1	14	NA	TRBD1	ASSLLPGQGATEAF
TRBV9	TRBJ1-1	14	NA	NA	ASSVGPPGLNTEAF
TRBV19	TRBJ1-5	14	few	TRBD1	ASRTLAGQGDQPQH
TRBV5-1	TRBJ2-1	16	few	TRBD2	ASSLPPGTSGGSNEQF
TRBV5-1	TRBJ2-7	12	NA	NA	ASSLGSNVYEQY
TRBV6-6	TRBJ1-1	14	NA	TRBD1	ASSYDRARLNTEAF
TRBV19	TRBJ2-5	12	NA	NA	ASSDSAGQETQY
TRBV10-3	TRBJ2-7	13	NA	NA	AISEVYQGPYEQY
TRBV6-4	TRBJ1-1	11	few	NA	ASGAEKNTEAF
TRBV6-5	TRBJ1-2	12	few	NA	ASSYSEGHFGYT
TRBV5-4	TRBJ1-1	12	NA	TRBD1	ATTGGGRDTEAF
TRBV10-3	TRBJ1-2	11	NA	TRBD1	AIGTGGRYGYT
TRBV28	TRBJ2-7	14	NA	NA	ASSFGQGLIAYEQY
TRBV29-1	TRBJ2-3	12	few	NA	SVGSGRSTDTQY
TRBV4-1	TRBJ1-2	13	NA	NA	ASSHWDGANYGYT
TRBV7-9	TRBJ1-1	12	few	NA	ASSFGSPNTEAF
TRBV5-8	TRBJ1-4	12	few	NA	ASSPGLANEKLF
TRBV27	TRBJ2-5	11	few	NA	ASTPGNQETQY
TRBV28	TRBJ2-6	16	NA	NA	ASSPPPGHVSGANVLT
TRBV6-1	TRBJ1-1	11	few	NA	ASSSLGNTEAF
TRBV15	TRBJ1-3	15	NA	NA	ATSRDFRQIGGNTIY
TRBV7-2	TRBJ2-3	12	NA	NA	ASSRWRDTDTQY
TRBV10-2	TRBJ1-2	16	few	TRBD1	ASSDRRDSTNLNYGYT
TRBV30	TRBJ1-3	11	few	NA	AGNRASGNTIY
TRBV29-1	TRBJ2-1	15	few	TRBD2	SVAPRLAGGRVNEQF
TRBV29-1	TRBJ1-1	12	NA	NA	SVAAGAPRSEAF
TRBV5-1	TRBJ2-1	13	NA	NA	ASSPPARGWNEQF
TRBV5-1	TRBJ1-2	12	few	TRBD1	ASSLEDRVYGYT
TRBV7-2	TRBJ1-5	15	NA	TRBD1	ASSLIGTGGLTRPQH
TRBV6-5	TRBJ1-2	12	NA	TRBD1	ASSHDREGYGYT
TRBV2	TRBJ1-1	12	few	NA	ASSEAAGDTEAF
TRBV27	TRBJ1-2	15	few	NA	ASTRRTADTGHYGYT
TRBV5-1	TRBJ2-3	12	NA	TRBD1	ASRDRVSTDTQY
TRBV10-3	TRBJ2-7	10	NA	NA	AISGQDYEQY
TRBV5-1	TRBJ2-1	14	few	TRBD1	ASSLAWTGQFHEQF
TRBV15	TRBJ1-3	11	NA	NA	ATSRESGNTIY
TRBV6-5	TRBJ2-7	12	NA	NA	ASRSLERAYEQY
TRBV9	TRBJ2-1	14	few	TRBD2	ASSVAPSGGAYEQF
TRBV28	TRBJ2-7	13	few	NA	ASTPGAQPLREQY
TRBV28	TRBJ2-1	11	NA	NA	ASSPPSRNEQF
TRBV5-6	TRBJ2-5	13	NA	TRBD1	ASSLGTGGPETQY
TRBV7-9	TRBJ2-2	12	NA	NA	ASSPYRDTGELF
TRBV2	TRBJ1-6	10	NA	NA	ASSEGAPSLH
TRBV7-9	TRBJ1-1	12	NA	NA	ASSLQGMNTEAF
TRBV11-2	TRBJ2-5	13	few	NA	ASSLYQGVGETQY
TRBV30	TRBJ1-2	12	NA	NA	AWSVDSSFYGYT
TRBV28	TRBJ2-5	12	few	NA	ASSSPTVQETQY
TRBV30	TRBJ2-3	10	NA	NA	AWSLSTDTQY
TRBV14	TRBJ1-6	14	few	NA	ASSQVQGAANSPLH
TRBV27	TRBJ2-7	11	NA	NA	ASRPGNLGEQY
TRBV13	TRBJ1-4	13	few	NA	ASSLAGRFNEKLF